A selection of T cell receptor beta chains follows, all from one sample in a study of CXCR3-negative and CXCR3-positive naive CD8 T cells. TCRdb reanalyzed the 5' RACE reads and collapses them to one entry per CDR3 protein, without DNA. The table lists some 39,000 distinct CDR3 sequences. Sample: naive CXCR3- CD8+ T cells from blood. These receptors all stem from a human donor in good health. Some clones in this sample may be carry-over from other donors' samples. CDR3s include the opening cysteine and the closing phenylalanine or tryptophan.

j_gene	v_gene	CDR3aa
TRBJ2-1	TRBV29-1	CSLRAGVLNEQFF
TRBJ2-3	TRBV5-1	CASSGGTSGHSTDTQYF
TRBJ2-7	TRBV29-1	CSVERTGDRYEQYF
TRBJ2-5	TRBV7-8	CASSAGQGAETQYF
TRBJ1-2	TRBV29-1	CSVYGTGDYGYTF
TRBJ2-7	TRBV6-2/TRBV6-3	CASSYEATEGAYEQYF
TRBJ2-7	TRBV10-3	CAISEPGQYYEQYF
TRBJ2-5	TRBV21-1	CASSKKAGATETQYF
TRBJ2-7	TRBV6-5	CASSYGQSYEQYF
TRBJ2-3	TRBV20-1	CSARAGDGPSTDTQYF
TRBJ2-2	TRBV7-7	CASSSRDSKTGELFF
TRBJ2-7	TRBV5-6	CASSFQDRVNEQYF
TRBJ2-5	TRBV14	CASSPGGGETQYF
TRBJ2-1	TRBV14	CASSGGYNEQFF
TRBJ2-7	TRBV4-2	CASSQEEGQGAGEQYF
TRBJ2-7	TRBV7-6	CASSSPEGPYEQYF
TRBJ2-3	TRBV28	CAGSASTSGEWTDTQYF
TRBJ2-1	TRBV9	CASSASGTRNEQFF
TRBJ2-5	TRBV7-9	CASSVIGETQYF
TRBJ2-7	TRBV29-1	CSVAPSGSYEQYF